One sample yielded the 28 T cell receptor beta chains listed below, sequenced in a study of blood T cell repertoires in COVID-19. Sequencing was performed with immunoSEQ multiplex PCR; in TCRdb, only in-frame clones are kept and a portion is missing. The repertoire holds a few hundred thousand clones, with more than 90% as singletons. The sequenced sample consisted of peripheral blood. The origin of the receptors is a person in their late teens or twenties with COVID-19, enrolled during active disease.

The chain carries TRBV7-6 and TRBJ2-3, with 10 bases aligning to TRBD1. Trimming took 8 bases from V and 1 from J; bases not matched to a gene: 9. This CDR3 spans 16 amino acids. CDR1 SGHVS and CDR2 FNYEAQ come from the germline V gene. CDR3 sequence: CASVPTGGAGTDTQYF. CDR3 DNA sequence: TGTGCCAGCGTACCGACAGGGGGCGCGGGCACAGATACGCAGTATTTT.

The CDR3 spells CASSLKGQLGEKLFF. The DNA for the CDR3 is TGTGCCAGCAGCCTTAAGGGACAGCTCGGTGAAAAACTGTTTTTT. The V call is TRBV3-1 (or the pseudogene TRBV3-2), the J call TRBJ1-4; 7 nucleotides line up with TRBD1. V gave up 4 bases and J gave up 7 bases; unmatched junction bases: 9. The CDR3 consists of 15 residues. Germline V CDR1 and CDR2: LGHDT, YNNKEL (reference sequence).

CDR3 DNA sequence: TGTGCCAGCAGCTCAAACTATGGCTACACCTTC. Translated, it gives CASSSNYGYTF. The genes are TRBV11-2 and TRBJ1-2, with no clear D. The CDR3 has 11 residues. Trimming took 4 bases from V and 2 from J, leaving 2 bases between them. Germline assignment: CDR1 SGHAT and CDR2 FQNNGV.

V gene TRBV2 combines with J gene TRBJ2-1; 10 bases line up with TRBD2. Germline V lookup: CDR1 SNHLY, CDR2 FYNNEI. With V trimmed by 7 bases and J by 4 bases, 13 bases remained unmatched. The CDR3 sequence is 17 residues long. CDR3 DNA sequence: TGTGCCAGCATGAGGGGGCTAGCGGGAGAGACATACAATGAGCAGTTCTTC. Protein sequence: CASMRGLAGETYNEQFF. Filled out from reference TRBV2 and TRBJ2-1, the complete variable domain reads EPEVTQTPSHQVTQMGQEVILRCVPISNHLYFYWYRQILGQKVEFLVSFYNNEISEKSEIFDDQFSVERPDGSNFTLKIRSTKLEDSAMYFCASMRGLAGETYNEQFFGPGTRLTVL.

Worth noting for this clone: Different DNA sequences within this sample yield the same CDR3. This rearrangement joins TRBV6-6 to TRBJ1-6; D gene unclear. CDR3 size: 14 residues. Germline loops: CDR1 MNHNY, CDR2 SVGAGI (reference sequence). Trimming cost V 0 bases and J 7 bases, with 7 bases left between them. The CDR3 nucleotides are TGTGCCAGCAGTTACTCCGAGGGAAATTCACCCCTCCACTTT. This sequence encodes CASSYSEGNSPLHF.

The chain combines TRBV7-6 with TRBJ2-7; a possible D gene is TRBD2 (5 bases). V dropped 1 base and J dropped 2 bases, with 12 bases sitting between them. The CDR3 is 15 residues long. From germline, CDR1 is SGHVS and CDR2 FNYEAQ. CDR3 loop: CASSLDSARTYEQYF. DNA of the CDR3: TGTGCCAGCAGCTTAGATAGCGCCAGAACCTACGAGCAGTACTTC.

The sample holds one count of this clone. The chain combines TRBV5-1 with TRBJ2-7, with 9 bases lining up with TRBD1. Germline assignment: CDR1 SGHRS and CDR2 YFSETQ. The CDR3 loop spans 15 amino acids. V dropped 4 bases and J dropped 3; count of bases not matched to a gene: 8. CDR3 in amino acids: CASSRFKGQGYEQYF. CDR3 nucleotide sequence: TGCGCCAGCAGCAGATTTAAGGGACAGGGCTACGAGCAGTACTTC.

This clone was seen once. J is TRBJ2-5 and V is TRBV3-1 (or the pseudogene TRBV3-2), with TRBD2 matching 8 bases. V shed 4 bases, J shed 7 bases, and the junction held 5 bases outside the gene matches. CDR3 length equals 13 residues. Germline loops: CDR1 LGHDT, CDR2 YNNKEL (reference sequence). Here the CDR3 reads CASSLSLAGTQYF. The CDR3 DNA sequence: TGTGCCAGCAGCCTTTCCCTAGCGGGGACCCAGTACTTC.

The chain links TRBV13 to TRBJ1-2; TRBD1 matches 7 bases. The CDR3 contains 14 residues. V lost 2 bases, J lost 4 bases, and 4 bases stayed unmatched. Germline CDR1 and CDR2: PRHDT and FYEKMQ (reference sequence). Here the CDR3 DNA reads TGTGCCAGCAGCTTAAGACAGGGCGGCTATGGCTACACCTTC. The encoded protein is CASSLRQGGYGYTF.

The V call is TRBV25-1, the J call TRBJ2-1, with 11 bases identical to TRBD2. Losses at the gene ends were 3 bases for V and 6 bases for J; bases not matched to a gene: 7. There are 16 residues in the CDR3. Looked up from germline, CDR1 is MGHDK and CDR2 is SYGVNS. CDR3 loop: CASSDPWGTSGNEQFF. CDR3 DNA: TGTGCCAGCAGTGACCCATGGGGGACTAGCGGCAATGAGCAGTTCTTC.

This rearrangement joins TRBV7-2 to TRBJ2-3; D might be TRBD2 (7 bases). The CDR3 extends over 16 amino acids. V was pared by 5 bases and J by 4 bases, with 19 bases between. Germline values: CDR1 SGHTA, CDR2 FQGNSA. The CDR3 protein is CASSPTGRGGPDTQYF. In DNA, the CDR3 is TGTGCCAGCAGCCCGACGGGGCGCGGGGGCCCAGATACGCAGTATTTT.

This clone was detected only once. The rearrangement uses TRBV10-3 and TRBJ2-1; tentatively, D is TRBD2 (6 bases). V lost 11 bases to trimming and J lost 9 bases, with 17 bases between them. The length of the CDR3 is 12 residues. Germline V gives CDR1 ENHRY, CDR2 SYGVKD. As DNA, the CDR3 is TGTGCCGCACGACTAGAGTCGGGTGAGCAGTTCTTC. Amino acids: CAARLESGEQFF.

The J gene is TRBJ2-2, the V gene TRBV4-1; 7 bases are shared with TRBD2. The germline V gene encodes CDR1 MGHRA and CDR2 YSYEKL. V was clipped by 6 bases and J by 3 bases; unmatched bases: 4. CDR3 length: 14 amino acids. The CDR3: CASRQGGDTGELFF. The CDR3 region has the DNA TGCGCCAGCAGGCAGGGAGGGGACACCGGGGAGCTGTTTTTT.

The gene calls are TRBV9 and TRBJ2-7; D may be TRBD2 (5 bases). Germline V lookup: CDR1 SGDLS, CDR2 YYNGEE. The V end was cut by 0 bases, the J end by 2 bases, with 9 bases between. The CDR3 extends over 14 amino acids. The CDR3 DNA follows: TGTGCCAGCAGCGTAGGGGAGACCCCCTACGAGCAGTACTTC. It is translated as CASSVGETPYEQYF.

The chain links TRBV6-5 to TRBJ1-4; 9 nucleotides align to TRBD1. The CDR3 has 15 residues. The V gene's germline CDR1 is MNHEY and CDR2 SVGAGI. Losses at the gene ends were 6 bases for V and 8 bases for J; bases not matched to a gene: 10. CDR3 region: CASSQTGTGREKLFF. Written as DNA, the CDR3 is TGTGCCAGCAGCCAGACAGGGACAGGGAGGGAAAAACTGTTTTTT.

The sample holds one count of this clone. As DNA, the CDR3 is TGTGCCACCAGTCCGAGTGCCAATGAGCAGTTCTTC. Protein product: CATSPSANEQFF. The chain employs TRBV24-1 and TRBJ2-1; D not certain. CDR1 is KGHDR, CDR2 SFDVKD, per germline. The length of the CDR3 is 12 residues. Between the trimmed V and J ends, which lost 6 bases and 6 bases, there was a span of 8 bases.

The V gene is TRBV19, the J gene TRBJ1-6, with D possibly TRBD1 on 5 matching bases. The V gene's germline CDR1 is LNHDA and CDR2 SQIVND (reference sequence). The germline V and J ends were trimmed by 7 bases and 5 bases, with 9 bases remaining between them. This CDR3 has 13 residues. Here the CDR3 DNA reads TGTGCCAGTAACCCAGGGAATAATTCACCCCTCCACTTT. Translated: CASNPGNNSPLHF.

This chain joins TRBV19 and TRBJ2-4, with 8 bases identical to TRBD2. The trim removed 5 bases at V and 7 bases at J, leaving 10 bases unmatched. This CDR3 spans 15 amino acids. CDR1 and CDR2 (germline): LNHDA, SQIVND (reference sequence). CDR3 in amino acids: CASSYRAGVTNIQYF. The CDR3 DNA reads TGTGCCAGTAGTTATAGAGCGGGAGTAACGAACATTCAGTACTTC.

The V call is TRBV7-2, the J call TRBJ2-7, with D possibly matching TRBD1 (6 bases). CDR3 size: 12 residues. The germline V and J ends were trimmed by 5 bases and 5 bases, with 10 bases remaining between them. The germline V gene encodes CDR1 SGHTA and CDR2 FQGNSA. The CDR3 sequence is CASSIQGNEQYF. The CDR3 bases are TGTGCCAGCAGCATACAGGGTAACGAGCAGTACTTC. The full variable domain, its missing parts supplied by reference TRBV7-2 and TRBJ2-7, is GAGVSQSPSNKVTEKGKDVELRCDPISGHTALYWYRQSLGQGLEFLIYFQGNSAPDKSGLPSDRFSAERTGGSVSTLTIQRTQQEDSAVYLCASSIQGNEQYFGPGTRLTVT.

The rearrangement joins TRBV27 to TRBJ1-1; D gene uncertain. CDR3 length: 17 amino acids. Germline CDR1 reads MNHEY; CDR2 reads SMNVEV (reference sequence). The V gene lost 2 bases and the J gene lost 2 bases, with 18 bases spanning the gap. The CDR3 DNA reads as TGTGCCAGCAGTTTAAGAGGGAACCTTCGAATAAACACTGAAGCTTTCTTT. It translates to CASSLRGNLRINTEAFF.

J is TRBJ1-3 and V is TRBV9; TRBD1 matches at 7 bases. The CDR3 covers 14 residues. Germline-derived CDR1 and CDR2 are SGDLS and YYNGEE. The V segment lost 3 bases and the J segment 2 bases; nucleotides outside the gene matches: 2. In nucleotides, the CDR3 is TGTGCCAGCAGCGACGACAGGGCTGGAAACACCATATATTTT. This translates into CASSDDRAGNTIYF.

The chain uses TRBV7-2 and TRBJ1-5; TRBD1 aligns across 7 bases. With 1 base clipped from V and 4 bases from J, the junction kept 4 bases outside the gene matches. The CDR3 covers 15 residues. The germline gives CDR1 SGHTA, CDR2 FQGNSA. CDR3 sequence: CASSLVSGGNQPQHF. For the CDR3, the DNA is TGTGCCAGCAGCTTAGTTTCAGGGGGTAATCAGCCCCAGCATTTT.

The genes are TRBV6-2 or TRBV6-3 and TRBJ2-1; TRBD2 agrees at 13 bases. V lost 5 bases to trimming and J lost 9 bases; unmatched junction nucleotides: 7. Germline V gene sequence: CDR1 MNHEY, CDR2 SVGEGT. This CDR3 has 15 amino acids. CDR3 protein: CASSKGLAGAPEQFF. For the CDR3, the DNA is TGTGCCAGCAGTAAAGGACTAGCGGGAGCCCCTGAGCAGTTCTTC.

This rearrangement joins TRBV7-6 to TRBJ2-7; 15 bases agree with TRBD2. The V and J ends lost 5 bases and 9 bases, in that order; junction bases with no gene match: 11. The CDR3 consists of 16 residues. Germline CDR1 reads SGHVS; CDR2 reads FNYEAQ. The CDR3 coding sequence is TGTGCCAGCAGCCGTGGCCCGGGACTAGCGGGAGGAGGGCAGTACTTC. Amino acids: CASSRGPGLAGGGQYF.

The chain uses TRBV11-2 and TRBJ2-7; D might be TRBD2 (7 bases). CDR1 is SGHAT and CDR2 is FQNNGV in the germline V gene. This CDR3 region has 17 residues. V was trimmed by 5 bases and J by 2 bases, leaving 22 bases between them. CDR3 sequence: CASSLLRGRGAAYEQYF. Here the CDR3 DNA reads TGTGCCAGCAGCCTATTAAGGGGGAGGGGAGCGGCCTACGAGCAGTACTTC.

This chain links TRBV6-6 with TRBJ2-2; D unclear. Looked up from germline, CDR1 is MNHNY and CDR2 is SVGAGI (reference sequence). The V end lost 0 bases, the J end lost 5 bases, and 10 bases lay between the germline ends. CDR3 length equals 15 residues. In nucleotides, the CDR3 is TGTGCCAGCAGTTACTCCCCCCCCCTGACCGGGGAGCTGTTTTTT. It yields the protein CASSYSPPLTGELFF.

The CDR3 DNA is TGTGCCAGCAGCTCCTCGACAGGGGGCCTTGGAAACACCATATATTTT. It codes for CASSSSTGGLGNTIYF. The chain uses TRBV7-2 and TRBJ1-3, with TRBD1 matching 10 bases. In germline, CDR1 is SGHTA, CDR2 FQGNSA. J lost 3 bases, V lost 4 bases, and 6 bases had no gene match. The CDR3 runs to 16 residues.

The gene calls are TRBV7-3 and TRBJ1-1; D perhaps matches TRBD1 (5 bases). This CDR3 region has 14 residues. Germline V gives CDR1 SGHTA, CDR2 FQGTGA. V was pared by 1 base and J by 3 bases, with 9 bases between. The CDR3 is CASSLIGGDTEAFF. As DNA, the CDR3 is TGTGCCAGCAGCTTAATCGGGGGGGACACTGAAGCTTTCTTT.